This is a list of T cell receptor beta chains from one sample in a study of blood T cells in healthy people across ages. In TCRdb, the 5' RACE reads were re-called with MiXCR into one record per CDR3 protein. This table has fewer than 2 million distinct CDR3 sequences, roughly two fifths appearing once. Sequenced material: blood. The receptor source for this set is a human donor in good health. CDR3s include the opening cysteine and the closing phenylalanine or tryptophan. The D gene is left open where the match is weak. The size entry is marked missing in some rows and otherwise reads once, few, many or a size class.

DNA: TGTGCCGTGGGGGTAATGGGATTTTACAATGAGCAGTACTTC; CDR3: CAVGVMGFYNEQYF; V: TRBV11-2; J: TRBJ2-7; size: NA; D: NA
DNA: TGTGCCAGCAGTCCCTCATTAGGGACTAGAGGTCATGAGCAGTTCTTC; CDR3: CASSPSLGTRGHEQFF; V: TRBV12-3/TRBV12-4; J: TRBJ2-1; size: NA; D: TRBD2
DNA: TGTGCCAGCAGTAAGGCAGGGGGAATACTGAACACTGAAGCTTTCTTT; CDR3: CASSKAGGILNTEAFF; V: TRBV25-1; J: TRBJ1-1; size: NA; D: TRBD1
DNA: TGTGCCAGCAGTTCCCGGGGGAAGGGCTACAATGAGCAGTTCTTC; CDR3: CASSSRGKGYNEQFF; V: TRBV6-5; J: TRBJ2-1; size: few; D: NA
DNA: TGTGCCAGCAGACCCTTAGCGGGGGGGTACACCGGGGAGCTGTTTTTT; CDR3: CASRPLAGGYTGELFF; V: TRBV6-2/TRBV6-3; J: TRBJ2-2; size: NA; D: TRBD2
DNA: TGTGCCAGCAGCTTAACGGGTAGATCTGACACAGATACGCAGTATTTT; CDR3: CASSLTGRSDTDTQYF; V: TRBV7-3; J: TRBJ2-3; size: NA; D: NA
DNA: TGCGCCAGCAGCCGGGGACTAGCGGGGGGGAGCTCCTACAATGAGCAGTTCTTC; CDR3: CASSRGLAGGSSYNEQFF; V: TRBV4-1; J: TRBJ2-1; size: NA; D: TRBD2
DNA: TGCAGTGCTAGAGATCAGAGGGGAACCCATAACTATGGCTACACCTTC; CDR3: CSARDQRGTHNYGYTF; V: TRBV20-1; J: TRBJ1-2; size: few; D: NA
DNA: TGTGCCAGCAGCGTCCTGGACCGGGCGGATACGCAGTATTTT; CDR3: CASSVLDRADTQYF; V: TRBV9; J: TRBJ2-3; size: NA; D: NA
DNA: TGTGCCAGCAGCTTAGGCCGGTTCCTTAATGAAAAACTGTTTTTT; CDR3: CASSLGRFLNEKLFF; V: TRBV7-2; J: TRBJ1-4; size: NA; D: NA
DNA: TGCAGCGTTGCCGTGAGGGAGGGGACTGAAGCTTTCTTT; CDR3: CSVAVREGTEAFF; V: TRBV29-1; J: TRBJ1-1; size: NA; D: NA
DNA: TGTGCCATCAGCTTCAGGGTTGGCTATGGCTACACCTTC; CDR3: CAISFRVGYGYTF; V: TRBV10-3; J: TRBJ1-2; size: NA; D: NA
DNA: TGTGCCAGCAGCTTAATAGCACAGGGCTACGAGCAGTACTTC; CDR3: CASSLIAQGYEQYF; V: TRBV5-5; J: TRBJ2-7; size: NA; D: NA
DNA: TGTGCCAGCGGCCTGGGGGCGGATACTGAAGCTTTCTTT; CDR3: CASGLGADTEAFF; V: TRBV7-2; J: TRBJ1-1; size: once; D: NA
DNA: TGTGCCAGCGGGTGCTATGGCTACACCTTC; CDR3: CASGCYGYTF; V: TRBV13; J: TRBJ1-2; size: NA; D: NA
DNA: TGCAGTGCTAGAGACGGGACAGAACCGGGAGGCACTGAAGCTTTCTTT; CDR3: CSARDGTEPGGTEAFF; V: TRBV20-1; J: TRBJ1-1; size: NA; D: TRBD1
DNA: TGTGCCAGCAGTTTCAGGGCCGGCGACATTCAGTACTTC; CDR3: CASSFRAGDIQYF; V: TRBV6-5; J: TRBJ2-4; size: NA; D: NA
DNA: TGCAGCGTTGAACGGGGACAGGGGGCAAGCTACACCTTC; CDR3: CSVERGQGASYTF; V: TRBV29-1; J: TRBJ1-2; size: NA; D: TRBD1
DNA: TGTGCCAGCAGTGCTTTGGGGGCTAGGGATATTTCCTACAATGAGCAGTTCTTC; CDR3: CASSALGARDISYNEQFF; V: TRBV7-9; J: TRBJ2-1; size: many; D: NA
DNA: TGTGCCAGCAGCCTAACCCATAATAGCTACAATGAGCAGTTCTTC; CDR3: CASSLTHNSYNEQFF; V: TRBV3-1; J: TRBJ2-1; size: NA; D: NA
DNA: TGCAGTGCTAGGGGCGGGGGAACTTACGAGCAGTACTTC; CDR3: CSARGGGTYEQYF; V: TRBV20-1; J: TRBJ2-7; size: NA; D: TRBD2
DNA: TGTGCCAACAGCTTGGGGGGATATAACTATGGCTACACCTTC; CDR3: CANSLGGYNYGYTF; V: TRBV5-5; J: TRBJ1-2; size: NA; D: NA
DNA: TGCGCCAGCAGTGAGATCGGGGGGAGGGACTATGGCTACACCTTC; CDR3: CASSEIGGRDYGYTF; V: TRBV10-2; J: TRBJ1-2; size: NA; D: NA
DNA: TGTGCCAGCAGTGCCTCCGGGACAGGGAGGGCGCATGAGCAGTTCTTC; CDR3: CASSASGTGRAHEQFF; V: TRBV6-4; J: TRBJ2-1; size: few; D: TRBD1
DNA: TGTGCCATCAGTGAGTCGGCAACCAAAAACATTCAGTACTTC; CDR3: CAISESATKNIQYF; V: TRBV10-3; J: TRBJ2-4; size: NA; D: NA
DNA: TGTGCCAGCAGCAAAGAAGGGGGAGAACTACAAGAGGCAAACTCCTACGAGCAGTACTTC; CDR3: CASSKEGGELQEANSYEQYF; V: TRBV21-1; J: TRBJ2-7; size: NA; D: NA
DNA: TGTGCCAGCAGCTTGAGAGAACAAGAGACCCAGTACTTC; CDR3: CASSLREQETQYF; V: TRBV5-1; J: TRBJ2-5; size: many; D: NA
DNA: TGTGCCACCAGTTCCGCCAGGGAGGGCAATCAGCCCCAGCATTTT; CDR3: CATSSAREGNQPQHF; V: TRBV24-1; J: TRBJ1-5; size: few; D: NA
DNA: TGCAGTGCATCGGGTAATGAAAAACTGTTTTTT; CDR3: CSASGNEKLFF; V: TRBV20-1; J: TRBJ1-4; size: few; D: NA
DNA: TGTGCCATCAGTGCGTCTCCAGTGGGGAGTTCACCCCTCCACTTT; CDR3: CAISASPVGSSPLHF; V: TRBV10-3; J: TRBJ1-6; size: once; D: NA
DNA: TGTGCCAGCAGCTTAAGTTACAGTAAGACAGATACGCAGTATTTT; CDR3: CASSLSYSKTDTQYF; V: TRBV7-2; J: TRBJ2-3; size: few; D: NA
DNA: TGTGCTAGTGGTTGGGTGACAGAGAAGAACACTGAAGCTTTCTTT; CDR3: CASGWVTEKNTEAFF; V: TRBV12-5; J: TRBJ1-1; size: NA; D: NA
DNA: TGCAGTGCTAGAGTCACACAGGGTAATGAAAAACTGTTTTTT; CDR3: CSARVTQGNEKLFF; V: TRBV20-1; J: TRBJ1-4; size: few; D: NA
DNA: TGTGCCACCAGCCGAAGTCGGGGGGAAGGCTACACCTTC; CDR3: CATSRSRGEGYTF; V: TRBV15; J: TRBJ1-2; size: few; D: NA
DNA: TGTGCCAGCAGTTACGCTTACGTAAACCTGGCCCCGAACCTCCACAATGAGCAGTTCTTC; CDR3: CASSYAYVNLAPNLHNEQFF; V: TRBV6-5; J: TRBJ2-1; size: NA; D: NA
DNA: TGCAGCGCCGGGCAGAGTACGCAGTATTTT; CDR3: CSAGQSTQYF; V: TRBV29-1; J: TRBJ2-3; size: NA; D: NA
DNA: TGTGCCAGCACTCATGGGTATGGTTCAGAAGCTTTCTTT; CDR3: CASTHGYGSEAFF; V: TRBV25-1; J: TRBJ1-1; size: few; D: NA
DNA: TGTGCCTCTCGTCGGCCAGGGATGACTGAAGCTTTCTTT; CDR3: CASRRPGMTEAFF; V: TRBV12-3/TRBV12-4; J: TRBJ1-1; size: NA; D: NA
DNA: TGTGCCAGCAGCTTGTCGCCAGATTCCTACAATGAGCAGTTCTTC; CDR3: CASSLSPDSYNEQFF; V: TRBV5-5; J: TRBJ2-1; size: few; D: NA
DNA: TGCAGCGTTGTGACAGATCACATTCAGTACTTC; CDR3: CSVVTDHIQYF; V: TRBV29-1; J: TRBJ2-4; size: many; D: NA
DNA: TGTGCCAGCAGCTGGGGTGCCAAAAACATTCAGTACTTC; CDR3: CASSWGAKNIQYF; V: TRBV7-3; J: TRBJ2-4; size: many; D: NA
DNA: TGCGCCAGCAGCCAAGAGGACGGGGTAATGGGCGCTGAAGCTTTCTTT; CDR3: CASSQEDGVMGAEAFF; V: TRBV4-1; J: TRBJ1-1; size: NA; D: NA
DNA: TGTGCCAGCAGCTTAGACGAGGGGTGGTTTGACTATGGCTACACCTTC; CDR3: CASSLDEGWFDYGYTF; V: TRBV11-2; J: TRBJ1-2; size: NA; D: NA
DNA: TGTGCCAGCAGTCGACAGGGGGCGAGGGAGCAGTACTTC; CDR3: CASSRQGAREQYF; V: TRBV12-3/TRBV12-4; J: TRBJ2-4; size: few; D: TRBD1
DNA: TGCAGCGTTGTTCTGCGGCCAGGAAGGGGCAATGAGCAGTTCTTC; CDR3: CSVVLRPGRGNEQFF; V: TRBV29-1; J: TRBJ2-1; size: few; D: NA
DNA: TGCGCCAGCACTCTAGAAGCCGGGGCTTACTACGAGCAGTACTTC; CDR3: CASTLEAGAYYEQYF; V: TRBV4-3; J: TRBJ2-7; size: NA; D: NA